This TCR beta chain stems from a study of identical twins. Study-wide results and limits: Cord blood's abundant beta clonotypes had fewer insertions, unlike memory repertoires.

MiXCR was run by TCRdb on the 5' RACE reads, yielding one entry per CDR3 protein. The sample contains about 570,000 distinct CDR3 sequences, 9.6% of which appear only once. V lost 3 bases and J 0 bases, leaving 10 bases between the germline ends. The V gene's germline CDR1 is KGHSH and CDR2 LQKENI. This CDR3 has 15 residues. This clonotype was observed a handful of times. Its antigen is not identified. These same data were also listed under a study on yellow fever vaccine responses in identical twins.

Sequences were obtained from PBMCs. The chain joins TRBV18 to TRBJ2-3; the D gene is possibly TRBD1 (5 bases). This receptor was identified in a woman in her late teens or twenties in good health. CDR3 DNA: TGTGCCAGCTCACCTGACAGTTTCAGCACAGATACGCAGTATTTT. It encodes CASSPDSFSTDTQYF.